The T cell receptor beta chain under discussion was sequenced for a study of shared clonotypes between healthy human individuals. For the study at large: Three plates each covered CD4 naive and memory; CD8 naive two, CD8 memory one.

Naive CD8 cells comprised CD45RO-negative, CCR7-positively selected cells, excluding terminally differentiated effector memory CD45RA+ cells. Healthy HIV-negative adults with no recent acute infections or vaccinations were recruited as donors. This clone appeared a few times. Its antigen is currently unknown. Study-wide results and caveats: Around 5.4% of naive CD4 clonotypes were common to several donors.

Germline V gene lookup returns CDR1 SQVTM and CDR2 ANQGSEA. V was clipped by 4 bases and J by 6 bases, with 10 bases between them. The CDR3 is made up of 12 amino acids. Sequencing was at deep level. Repertoires were generated with immunoSEQ multiplex PCR, while TCRdb's copy carries only in-frame clones and drops some. The repertoire consists of about 2,100,000 clones, with approximately 94% occurring once and the leading ten covering around 1.7%. This receptor was taken from a man younger than 35 in good health. Some clones in this sample may be carry-over from other donors' samples. J is TRBJ2-1 and V is TRBV29-1, with D possibly being TRBD2 (6 bases). Material: naive CD8+ T cells from PBMCs. Written as DNA, the CDR3 is TGCAGCGTTGGGGGAGGCGGCAATGAGCAGTTCTTC. Protein sequence: CSVGGGGNEQFF.